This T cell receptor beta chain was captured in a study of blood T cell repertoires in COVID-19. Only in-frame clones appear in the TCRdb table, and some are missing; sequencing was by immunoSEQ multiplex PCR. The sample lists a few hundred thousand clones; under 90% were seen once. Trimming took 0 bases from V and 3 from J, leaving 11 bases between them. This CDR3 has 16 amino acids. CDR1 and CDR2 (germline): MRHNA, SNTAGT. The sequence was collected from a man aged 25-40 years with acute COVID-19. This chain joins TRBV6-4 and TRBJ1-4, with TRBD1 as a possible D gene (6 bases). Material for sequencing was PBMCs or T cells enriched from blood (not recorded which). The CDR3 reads CASSDSGRGPNEKLFF. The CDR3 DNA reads TGTGCCAGCAGTGACTCCGGCAGGGGACCTAATGAAAAACTGTTTTTT.